Listed below are T cell receptor beta chains from one sample, sequenced in a study of blood T cell repertoires in COVID-19. The repertoire was sequenced with immunoSEQ multiplex PCR; TCRdb's copy has only in-frame clones and lacks some. The sample records 50,000 to 75,000 clones, around 92% being singletons. Sequencing input: peripheral blood. These receptors were obtained from a man aged 50 to 60 with active COVID-19. Each CDR3 is given with its conserved first and last residue. The D gene is left open where the match is weak. A row's size may be missing; if present it is once, few, many or a size class.

CDR3 DNA: TGTGCCAGCAGTTCGACAGGGGGTCTCTACGAGCAGTACTTC
CDR3 protein: CASSSTGGLYEQYF
V gene: TRBV28
D gene: TRBD1
clone size: -
J gene: TRBJ2-7
CDR3 length: 14

CDR3 DNA: TGTGCCAGCAGTGAAGGCGGCTTCACAGATACGCAGTATTTT
CDR3 protein: CASSEGGFTDTQYF
V gene: TRBV6-1
D gene: -
clone size: -
J gene: TRBJ2-3
CDR3 length: 14

CDR3 DNA: TGTGCCAGTAGTATTATCGGGAAAGGAGAGACCCAGTACTTC
CDR3 protein: CASSIIGKGETQYF
V gene: TRBV19
D gene: -
clone size: -
J gene: TRBJ2-5
CDR3 length: 14

CDR3 DNA: TGTGCCAGCAGCTTCTCGCCGGGACAGGGTGCGGGAAAACTGTTTTTT
CDR3 protein: CASSFSPGQGAGKLFF
V gene: TRBV5-8
D gene: TRBD1
clone size: -
J gene: TRBJ1-4
CDR3 length: 16

CDR3 DNA: TGCGCCAGCAGCACGGGACAGACGAACACCGGGGAGCTGTTTTTT
CDR3 protein: CASSTGQTNTGELFF
V gene: TRBV5-1
D gene: TRBD1
clone size: -
J gene: TRBJ2-2
CDR3 length: 15

CDR3 DNA: TGTGCCAGCAGCTTGTCAAGCGGGAGCTCCTACAATGAGCAGTTCTTC
CDR3 protein: CASSLSSGSSYNEQFF
V gene: TRBV5-4
D gene: TRBD2
clone size: -
J gene: TRBJ2-1
CDR3 length: 16

CDR3 DNA: TGTGCCAGCAGCCAAGGACAGGCAGGGGGCTACACCTTC
CDR3 protein: CASSQGQAGGYTF
V gene: TRBV3-1/TRBV3-2
D gene: -
clone size: -
J gene: TRBJ1-2
CDR3 length: 13

CDR3 DNA: TGTGCCAGCAGTGAATTCGACAGGGGGGACTCAGATACGCAGTATTTT
CDR3 protein: CASSEFDRGDSDTQYF
V gene: TRBV6-4
D gene: TRBD1
clone size: once
J gene: TRBJ2-3
CDR3 length: 16

CDR3 DNA: TGTGCCATCAGTGACGGGACAGGGCTTTCACCCCTCCACTTT
CDR3 protein: CAISDGTGLSPLHF
V gene: TRBV10-3
D gene: TRBD1
clone size: -
J gene: TRBJ1-6
CDR3 length: 14

CDR3 DNA: TGTGGTAGCGGGGGAAATACCGGGGAGCTGTTTTTT
CDR3 protein: CGSGGNTGELFF
V gene: TRBV7-2
D gene: TRBD2
clone size: -
J gene: TRBJ2-2
CDR3 length: 12

CDR3 DNA: TGTGCCAGCAGCTTAAAGCTACAGGGAACCAATAACTATGGCTACACCTTC
CDR3 protein: CASSLKLQGTNNYGYTF
V gene: TRBV7-9
D gene: -
clone size: -
J gene: TRBJ1-2
CDR3 length: 17

CDR3 DNA: TGTGCCAGCAGTGGGTCAGGGCGTTCCGGGGAGCTGTTTTTT
CDR3 protein: CASSGSGRSGELFF
V gene: TRBV25-1
D gene: -
clone size: -
J gene: TRBJ2-2
CDR3 length: 14

CDR3 DNA: TGTGCCAGCAGGACCCGGACAGGGATCGAGCAGTACTTC
CDR3 protein: CASRTRTGIEQYF
V gene: TRBV2
D gene: TRBD1
clone size: -
J gene: TRBJ2-7
CDR3 length: 13

CDR3 DNA: TGTGCCAGCAGCCACTTAGCGGAGAACTACAATGAGCAGTTCTTC
CDR3 protein: CASSHLAENYNEQFF
V gene: TRBV11-2
D gene: -
clone size: -
J gene: TRBJ2-1
CDR3 length: 15

CDR3 DNA: TGTGCCAGCAGCCAAGCTCGGACTAGCGGGAGTGATGAGCAGTTCTTC
CDR3 protein: CASSQARTSGSDEQFF
V gene: TRBV3-1/TRBV3-2
D gene: TRBD2
clone size: -
J gene: TRBJ2-1
CDR3 length: 16

CDR3 DNA: TGTGCCACCAGCATGGGGACTAGCGCCGCCGGGGAGCTGTTTTTT
CDR3 protein: CATSMGTSAAGELFF
V gene: TRBV15
D gene: TRBD2
clone size: -
J gene: TRBJ2-2
CDR3 length: 15

CDR3 DNA: TGTGCCAGCAGTTTCGGTCTAGGATCCGTCGAGCAGTACTTC
CDR3 protein: CASSFGLGSVEQYF
V gene: TRBV28
D gene: -
clone size: -
J gene: TRBJ2-7
CDR3 length: 14

CDR3 DNA: TGCGCCAGCAGCCAGGGCCCAAGACACGGCAATGAGCAGTTCTTC
CDR3 protein: CASSQGPRHGNEQFF
V gene: TRBV4-3
D gene: -
clone size: -
J gene: TRBJ2-1
CDR3 length: 15

CDR3 DNA: TGTGCCAGCAGCTCCCGGGGAGCGGGGTCCTACAATGAGCAGTTCTTC
CDR3 protein: CASSSRGAGSYNEQFF
V gene: TRBV5-4
D gene: TRBD2
clone size: -
J gene: TRBJ2-1
CDR3 length: 16

CDR3 DNA: TGTGCCACCAGCAGAGGGCCGCCGGGACAGGGTGATGGCTACACCTTC
CDR3 protein: CATSRGPPGQGDGYTF
V gene: TRBV15
D gene: TRBD1
clone size: once
J gene: TRBJ1-2
CDR3 length: 16

CDR3 DNA: TGCAGTCCTAGGGCCCAGACCCAGTACTTC
CDR3 protein: CSPRAQTQYF
V gene: TRBV20-1
D gene: -
clone size: -
J gene: TRBJ2-5
CDR3 length: 10

CDR3 DNA: TGTGCCAGCAGTTACCAGGGGGCCCAGCCCCAGCATTTT
CDR3 protein: CASSYQGAQPQHF
V gene: TRBV6-6
D gene: TRBD1
clone size: -
J gene: TRBJ1-5
CDR3 length: 13

CDR3 DNA: TGCGCCAGCAGCTGGAGCGGGGGGAACACTGAAGCTTTCTTT
CDR3 protein: CASSWSGGNTEAFF
V gene: TRBV5-1
D gene: -
clone size: -
J gene: TRBJ1-1
CDR3 length: 14

CDR3 DNA: TGTGCCAGCAGCCCACCCCCCCCCGACAGGGGGGAAGGCACTGAAGCTTTCTTT
CDR3 protein: CASSPPPPDRGEGTEAFF
V gene: TRBV21-1
D gene: -
clone size: once
J gene: TRBJ1-1
CDR3 length: 18

CDR3 DNA: TGTGCCAGCAGTAAAAGGGGCCAGGGCACTGAAGCTTTCTTT
CDR3 protein: CASSKRGQGTEAFF
V gene: TRBV11-2
D gene: -
clone size: -
J gene: TRBJ1-1
CDR3 length: 14

CDR3 DNA: TGTGCCAGCAGCCCTGGACAGGGATCCTACAATGAGCAGTTCTTC
CDR3 protein: CASSPGQGSYNEQFF
V gene: TRBV9
D gene: TRBD1
clone size: -
J gene: TRBJ2-1
CDR3 length: 15

CDR3 DNA: TGTGCCAGCAGTGAATCGGGGGGAAGGGCAGATACGCAGTATTTT
CDR3 protein: CASSESGGRADTQYF
V gene: TRBV6-4
D gene: TRBD2
clone size: -
J gene: TRBJ2-3
CDR3 length: 15

CDR3 DNA: TGTGCCACCAGCAGAGATCTTGCGGGAGGGCGCGAGCAGTACTTC
CDR3 protein: CATSRDLAGGREQYF
V gene: TRBV15
D gene: TRBD2
clone size: -
J gene: TRBJ2-7
CDR3 length: 15

CDR3 DNA: TGTGCCATCAGCGGTAGAGATACCTACAATGAGCAGTTCTTC
CDR3 protein: CAISGRDTYNEQFF
V gene: TRBV10-3
D gene: -
clone size: -
J gene: TRBJ2-1
CDR3 length: 14

CDR3 DNA: TGTGCCAGCAGCCCCGCGGCCGGCACAGATACGCAGTATTTT
CDR3 protein: CASSPAAGTDTQYF
V gene: TRBV7-3
D gene: -
clone size: once
J gene: TRBJ2-3
CDR3 length: 14

CDR3 DNA: TGTGCCAGCAGCCACGGGGGGTCCGGTGATACGCAGTATTTT
CDR3 protein: CASSHGGSGDTQYF
V gene: TRBV7-9
D gene: TRBD2
clone size: -
J gene: TRBJ2-3
CDR3 length: 14

CDR3 DNA: TGTGCCAGCAGCCCCGACCTAACTACAGGGTGGAGGAACACTGAAGCTTTCTTT
CDR3 protein: CASSPDLTTGWRNTEAFF
V gene: TRBV9
D gene: -
clone size: -
J gene: TRBJ1-1
CDR3 length: 18

CDR3 DNA: TGTGCCAGCAGCTTGAGGGGAAGACCCAGGGTTCAGTTCTTC
CDR3 protein: CASSLRGRPRVQFF
V gene: TRBV5-6
D gene: -
clone size: -
J gene: TRBJ2-1
CDR3 length: 14

CDR3 DNA: TGTGCCAGCAGGACCGGCGGGGCTGGAAACACCATATATTTT
CDR3 protein: CASRTGGAGNTIYF
V gene: TRBV6-5
D gene: -
clone size: -
J gene: TRBJ1-3
CDR3 length: 14

CDR3 DNA: TGTGCCAGCAGTCCGAATCAGGGGTATAGGGACGAGCAGTACTTC
CDR3 protein: CASSPNQGYRDEQYF
V gene: TRBV28
D gene: -
clone size: -
J gene: TRBJ2-7
CDR3 length: 15

CDR3 DNA: TGTGCCAGCAGCCAGCTAGGGGGCGCGGGGGAAAAACTGTTTTTT
CDR3 protein: CASSQLGGAGEKLFF
V gene: TRBV14
D gene: TRBD1
clone size: -
J gene: TRBJ1-4
CDR3 length: 15